This TCR beta chain was found in a study of CD8 T cells in ankylosing spondylitis. Study findings and constraints: Matched ankylosing spondylitis synovial fluid reportedly showed significant enrichment of disease-linked clones.

Molecular-barcoded quantitative 5'-RACE produced these TCR beta libraries. One entry per CDR3 protein, called by TCRdb with MiXCR from the 5' RACE reads. The sample holds approximately 340,000 distinct CDR3 sequences, about 15% seen once. Remarks on this clonotype: Its antigen is currently unknown.

Specimen: blood, either unsorted or a sorted T cell fraction (not recorded which). The clonotype originates from a male donor with ankylosing spondylitis or in good health (not recorded which).

Here the CDR3 reads CASRKGQGIYNEQFF. CDR3 coding DNA: TGTGCCAGCAGGAAGGGACAGGGGATATACAATGAGCAGTTCTTC. The V call is TRBV6-1, the J call TRBJ2-1; 10 nucleotides align to TRBD1. CDR1 is MNHNS, CDR2 SASEGT, per germline. The CDR3 length is 15 residues. V lost 6 bases, J lost 4 bases, and 6 bases stayed unmatched.